This T cell receptor beta chain was sequenced during a study of shared clonotypes between healthy human individuals. Study summary: There were three CD4 naive, three CD4 memory, two CD8 naive and one CD8 memory plates per donor.

In the naive CD8 group, cells lacked CD45RO and were positively selected for CCR7, so terminally differentiated effector memory CD45RA+ cells were left out. The sample holds one count of this clone. Its antigen is as yet unknown. Sequencing used immunoSEQ multiplex PCR; TCRdb keeps in-frame clones, though not all of them. The data contain hundreds of thousands of clones, roughly 98% of them seen just once; the ten biggest clones take up 0.3%. Study results and caveats: Genetic and exposure-history diversity was limited by the small donor number. When naive CD4 clonotypes were compared across a handful of donors, about 4.9% were shared. Estimated richness values were generally larger in naive subsets than in memory subsets.

J was trimmed by 4 bases and V by 6 bases; bases with no gene match: 10. CDR1 and CDR2 (germline): SQVTM, ANQGSEA. The CDR3 totals 14 residues. The receptor was isolated from a man under 40 in good health. The chain links TRBV29-1 to TRBJ2-7; 9 nucleotides line up with TRBD2. What was sequenced was naive CD8+ T cells sorted from blood. The CDR3 protein is CSVLGVAGVYEQYF. CDR3 DNA sequence: TGCAGCGTGTTGGGGGTAGCGGGAGTTTACGAGCAGTACTTC.